One TCR beta chain is described in this entry. Its cognate antigen is unknown. Constant-segment primers were used for 5'RACE, and the resulting TCR alpha and TCR beta cDNA libraries carried sample barcodes and UMIs. TCRdb ran MiXCR on the 5' RACE reads and lists one entry per CDR3 protein. Of about 150,000 distinct CDR3 sequences in the sample, about 19% are singletons; the top ten hold under 2.5%. This sample stems from a study of T-cell memory formation after mild COVID-19. Points from the study as a whole: The authors did not confirm SARS-CoV-2 specificity of second-wave clones peaking day 37.

In germline, CDR1 is MNHEY, CDR2 SVGAGI. V shed 2 bases and J 6 bases; nucleotides not matched to a gene: 5. The CDR3 is 16 residues long. Sequencing input: PBMCs or a T cell subset sorted from them (not recorded which). The rearrangement joins TRBV6-5 to TRBJ2-2, with TRBD2 matching over 11 bases. The clonotype originates from an adult woman who had mild COVID-19 (a few samples of this study predate the infection). Cell type and time point are not known. The CDR3 sequence: CASSYEGTSGAGELFF. The DNA of the CDR3 is TGTGCCAGCAGTTACGAGGGGACTAGCGGTGCCGGGGAGCTGTTTTTT.